This T cell receptor beta chain was captured in a study of blood T cell repertoires in COVID-19. The overall study: Sample material is recorded as cDNA or gDNA derived from T cells, B-cell-depleted T cells, or PBMCs.

As originally analysed: Researchers report that nucleated cell counts were estimated from reference gene primer amplification. Sequenced by immunoSEQ multiplex PCR; TCRdb stores in-frame clones only, minus some. The V and J calls and clone size come from that table; D and trimming were worked out from the DNA. The sample includes around 170,000 clones, roughly 84% of them seen just once. Recovered Cohort 3 donors showed two negative PCRs, clearance, or symptom resolution. Of note for this clone: The same CDR3 is also encoded by other DNA sequences in this sample.

The CDR3 is made up of 16 amino acids. Trimming took 6 bases from V and 0 from J; bases not matched to a gene: 3. Germline V gives CDR1 LNHDA, CDR2 SQIVND (reference sequence). The sample comprised PBMCs or T cells enriched from blood (not recorded which). This sequence joins TRBV19 and TRBJ2-2; 11 bases align to TRBD1. The clonotype comes from a woman in her 50s who had recovered from COVID-19. The CDR3 region has the DNA TGTGCCAGTAGGCCGGGACAGGGGGCGAACACCGGGGAGCTGTTTTTT. This codes for CASRPGQGANTGELFF.